This T cell receptor beta chain was observed in a study of T cell responses to AZD1222 COVID-19 vaccine (dated by TCRdb to the early 2020s). Looking at the study overall: AZD1222 recipients whose second dose came at about 4 weeks and those whose second dose came at about 12 weeks were combined into one group, since spike-specific TCR depth and breadth did not differ between the two schedules. TCR sequencing was performed for some 250 trial participants, of whom 200 to 220 were given two doses of AZD1222 and about 25 were given two doses of MenACWY control vaccine. Trial participants were enrolled into age subgroups of 18-55, 56-69 and 70-plus years, which contained around 140, 26 and 57 TCR-sequenced participants, respectively.

The time point label, read with the paper, signifies: baseline before first vaccination. The vaccinee samples were drawn from two UK trials, COV001 and COV002, one of which was a single-blind randomized controlled phase 2/3 trial testing AZD1222 (ChAdOx1 nCoV-19) in healthy adults. For TCRbeta chain sequencing, PBMC samples from trial participants were taken at day 0 and at day 28 after the second dose. What the authors observed across the whole study: Because no samples from the day 14 peak response were available, repertoires could be characterized only after the peak T cell response. A significant rise in spike-specific TCR breadth and depth was observed after two AZD1222 doses relative to day 0 and relative to MenACWY recipients. Vaccine-associated CD4 TCRs spanned the whole spike protein, with dominant responses in regions 160-218 and 743-854. Conclusions about previously exposed vaccinees are limited, since just five or six AZD1222 recipients were seropositive for SARS-CoV-2 at baseline. Reportedly, close to half of the unique spike-specific TCRs recognized epitopes lying outside the regions that are mutated in the B.1.351 and B.1.1.7 variants. Participants were mostly white British and included more females than males, and it was suggested by the authors that clonal diversity may have been underestimated. In the small 56-69-year group, the increase in depth fell short of significance, most likely because of low power.

On this clone: Its antigen is currently not known. Per-nucleotide qualities are absent, and no much larger clonotype sits a single base away.

V is cut by 6 bases and J by 6 bases, and the space between the germline ends is 21 bases. Based on the germline V gene, the CDR1 and CDR2 sequences are SQVTM and ANQGSEA. Including cysteine and phenylalanine, the CDR3 has 14 amino acids. Only the CDR3 part of the read is kept: 42 bases, read in frame from the first base. The CDR3 regions of human TCRbeta chains were analyzed by immunosequencing. The authors processed their data as follows. Repertoire TCRs were checked for matches against a reference library of SARS-CoV-2-specific TCRs that had been generated using the MIRA antigen-specificity platform. Breadth was defined as the fraction of unique TCRs that were SARS-CoV-2-associated, and depth was defined as the fraction of total T cells that were SARS-CoV-2-associated. Using the MIRA data, each spike-specific TCR was assigned both to the spike region to which the TCR was reactive and to a CD4 or CD8 class. Log10-transformed breadth and depth values were compared by one-way ANOVA with Sidak's multiple comparisons tests. Drawn from immuneACCESS, this table holds only the in-frame rearrangements with V and J called that TCRdb kept. Clones are partly lost; checked studies trace under half to an unresolved V gene and leave the rest unexplained. That table furnishes V, J and clone size, whereas the DNA furnished D and trimming. The sample table records about 150,000 clones; 80% to 90% of these occur just once. Around 6.9% of the sample is taken by the ten largest.

This specimen was peripheral blood, taken on day 0 of AZD1222 vaccination. The chain is made from TRBV29-1 and TRBJ2-7; a weak D assignment points to TRBD2 (5 bases agree). This receptor was taken from an adult in good health. The nucleotide sequence is given as TGCAGCGTCTCACGAGGCGGGTTGGGCGGCGAGCAGTACTTC. It translates as CSVSRGGLGGEQYF.